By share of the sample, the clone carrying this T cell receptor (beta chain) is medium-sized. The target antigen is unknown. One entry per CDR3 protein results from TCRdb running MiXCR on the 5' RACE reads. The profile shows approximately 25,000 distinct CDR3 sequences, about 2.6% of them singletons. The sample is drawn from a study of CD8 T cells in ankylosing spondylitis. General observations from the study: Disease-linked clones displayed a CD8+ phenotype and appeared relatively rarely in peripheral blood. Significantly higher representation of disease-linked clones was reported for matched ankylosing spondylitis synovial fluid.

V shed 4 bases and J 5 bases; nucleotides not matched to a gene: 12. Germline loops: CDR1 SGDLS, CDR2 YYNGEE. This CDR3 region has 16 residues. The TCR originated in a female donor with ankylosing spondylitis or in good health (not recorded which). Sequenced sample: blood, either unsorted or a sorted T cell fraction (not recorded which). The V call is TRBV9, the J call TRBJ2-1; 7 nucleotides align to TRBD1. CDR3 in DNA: TGTGCCAGCAGCCCCCGGACAGGTCTTACCAACAATGAGCAGTTCTTC. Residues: CASSPRTGLTNNEQFF.